This T cell receptor (beta chain) stems from a study of blood T cells in healthy people across ages. Next came a second PCR, run for roughly 6 to 11 cycles, which used a sample-barcoded 5' primer along with a J-beta primer mix. Each of the cDNA molecules was tagged by a template-switch adaptor with 12 random nucleotides. Using its own MiXCR run on the 5' RACE reads, TCRdb lists one record per CDR3 protein. Of around 1,600,000 distinct CDR3 sequences listed, roughly 43% were seen once; the top ten hold about 4%. Collection of 9.5 to 10 milliliters of peripheral blood was performed for each donor. This clonotype was found a few times. Its antigen is not known. CDR1 and CDR2 (germline): SQVTM, ANQGSEA. V was shortened by 3 bases and J by 0 bases, with 12 bases between the two germline ends. The CDR3 totals 15 residues. General study findings and limits: Diversity of TCR beta per million T cells declined in a roughly linear way with age.

V usage is TRBV29-1 and J usage is TRBJ1-3; D perhaps matches TRBD1 (5 bases). The specimen sequenced was blood. The TCR sequence derives from a young woman in good health. The DNA for the CDR3 is TGCAGCGTTGATACGGGGCTACGCTCTGGAAACACCATATATTTT. Protein: CSVDTGLRSGNTIYF.